These T cell receptor beta chains were read from a single sample in a study of CD8+CD57+ T cells in acquired aplastic anemia. TCRdb passed the reads through MiXCR, listing each CDR3 protein once. Of 150,000 to 160,000 distinct CDR3 sequences listed, roughly 54% are singletons. Source material: sorted CD4+, CD8+, or CD8+CD57+ T cells (not recorded which) from PBMCs. These receptors all come from a human donor with aplastic anemia. The CDR3 runs from the conserved cysteine through the conserved F or W. The size entry is marked missing in some rows and otherwise reads once, few, many or a size class.

clone size	J gene	V gene	CDR3 length	CDR3 protein
.	TRBJ2-7	TRBV29-1	11	CSVGQGDEQYF
.	TRBJ2-1	TRBV27	16	CASSLSLQGTVNEQFF
.	TRBJ2-1	TRBV7-8	16	CASNPGTSGGYNEQFF
.	TRBJ1-1	TRBV7-6	13	CASSLSADTEAFF
many	TRBJ2-3	TRBV7-2	13	CASSLETTDTQYF
few	TRBJ2-1	TRBV29-1	16	CSVEEGTGKGYNEQFF
.	TRBJ1-1	TRBV10-3	14	CAISPGTGLSEAFF
.	TRBJ1-2	TRBV6-2/TRBV6-3	14	CASIHRDRVYGYTF
.	TRBJ2-5	TRBV7-8	14	CASSLSLPQETQYF
many	TRBJ1-3	TRBV7-9	14	CASSSGLTGNTIYF
.	TRBJ1-5	TRBV12-5	12	CASGLVTKPQHF
once	TRBJ2-7	TRBV2	14	CASMVRRGSYEQYF
.	TRBJ2-5	TRBV19	12	CASRGAQETQYF
few	TRBJ1-6	TRBV10-3	13	CAIRDRGRSPLHF
.	TRBJ1-5	TRBV19	14	CASSIAERNQPQHF
many	TRBJ2-3	TRBV4-3	16	CASSQDRSSSAGTQYF
many	TRBJ2-1	TRBV20-1	13	CSAGRAGVNEQFF
few	TRBJ2-1	TRBV15	14	CATSRGGEFNEQFF
.	TRBJ1-3	TRBV12-3/TRBV12-4	12	CASSTQVNTIYF
few	TRBJ2-5	TRBV20-1	12	CSAGGTLETQYF
.	TRBJ2-5	TRBV7-9	15	CASSALDRAGETQYF
few	TRBJ1-2	TRBV10-3	13	CAISPRDRASYTF
many	TRBJ2-5	TRBV19	15	CASSSLDRGGETQYF
.	TRBJ2-7	TRBV19	14	CASSIKGVGHEQYF
.	TRBJ1-2	TRBV7-7	14	CASSLVPQGAGYTF
many	TRBJ1-1	TRBV2	13	CATPEGMNTEAFF
.	TRBJ2-1	TRBV7-6	18	CASSVVGGAELSYNEQFF
.	TRBJ1-2	TRBV20-1	13	CSARGARADGYTF
.	TRBJ1-1	TRBV4-3	15	CASSHAVRMNTEALF
many	TRBJ2-7	TRBV7-7	15	CASSPGTSGGYEQYF
few	TRBJ1-6	TRBV15	16	CATSSFRQGLDSPLHF
.	TRBJ1-2	TRBV6-1	15	CASSVSLPLPYGYTF
.	.	TRBV2	11	CASSGWETQYF
.	TRBJ1-1	TRBV25-1	14	CASSGDSRTRQAFF
once	TRBJ2-7	TRBV25-1	17	CASTGPTTSTADYEKYF
many	TRBJ1-4	TRBV19	14	CASRAQGGHEKLFF
.	TRBJ1-4	TRBV19	12	CASSTESRHRIF
.	TRBJ2-6	TRBV7-3	16	CASSFGPQSGANVLTF
.	TRBJ1-2	TRBV7-9	13	CASSLDSNYGYTF
.	TRBJ2-1	TRBV9	17	CASSVGGPQLGYNEQFF
many	TRBJ2-1	TRBV19	18	CASSMATSGGSGLNEQFF
.	TRBJ2-7	TRBV6-1	19	CASSDRTVSLLPGGDEQYF
.	TRBJ2-2	TRBV29-1	18	CSVEDDWVAGANTGELFF
few	TRBJ2-7	TRBV5-5	15	CASSLERGDTYEQYF
few	TRBJ1-1	TRBV3-1	16	CASSHTGGSMNTEAFF
few	TRBJ2-5	TRBV2	13	CASRGQAQETQYF
.	TRBJ2-7	TRBV15	16	CATSRDLRHVPHEQYF
few	TRBJ2-3	TRBV3-1	16	CASSQAGGAGADTQYF
.	TRBJ2-2	TRBV19	14	CASSPRPSQRELFF
once	TRBJ1-1	TRBV29-1	13	CSVEGRLNTDAFF
.	TRBJ2-5	TRBV10-1	12	CARTDSQETQYF
.	TRBJ1-6	TRBV9	15	CASSVALDRASPLHF
many	TRBJ1-2	TRBV2	13	CASSERARDGYTF